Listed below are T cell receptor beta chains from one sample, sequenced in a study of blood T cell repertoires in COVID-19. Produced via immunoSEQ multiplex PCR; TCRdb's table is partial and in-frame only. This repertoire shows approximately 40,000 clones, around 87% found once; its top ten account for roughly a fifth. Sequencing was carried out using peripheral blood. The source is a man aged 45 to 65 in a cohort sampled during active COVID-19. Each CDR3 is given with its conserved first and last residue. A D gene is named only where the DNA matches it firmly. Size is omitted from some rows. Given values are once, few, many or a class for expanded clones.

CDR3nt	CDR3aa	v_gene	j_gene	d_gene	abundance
TGTGCCAGCAGCCCGGGGACTAGCGGGGGGGCTTGGGAGCAGTTCTTC	CASSPGTSGGAWEQFF	TRBV5-5	TRBJ2-1	TRBD2	.
TGTGCCAGCAGCCAAGGTAGCGGGAGGGCAACAGATACGCAGTATTTT	CASSQGSGRATDTQYF	TRBV4-2	TRBJ2-3	TRBD2	.
TGTGCCGCTACCGGGACTTTCTCCTACGAGCAGTACTTC	CAATGTFSYEQYF	TRBV6-6	TRBJ2-7	.	.
TGTGCCAGCAGCCGAACAGGGGATCAGCCCCAGCATTTT	CASSRTGDQPQHF	TRBV3-1/TRBV3-2	TRBJ1-5	TRBD1	.
TGTGCCAGCAGCCCCGGGACAGGGGGCAATCAGCCCCAGCATTTT	CASSPGTGGNQPQHF	TRBV11-3	TRBJ1-5	TRBD1	.
TGTGCCAGCAGTCTCGGAGAGACCCAGTACTTC	CASSLGETQYF	TRBV6-5	TRBJ2-5	.	.
TGTGCCAGCGAACAGTCCTCCTACGAGCAGTACTTC	CASEQSSYEQYF	TRBV2	TRBJ2-7	.	.
TGCAGCGTTGACCGGACAGGGGGCAGGGTGACCCAGTACTTC	CSVDRTGGRVTQYF	TRBV29-1	TRBJ2-5	TRBD1	.
TGTGCCAGTAGTATTGGAGCGCAGCCCCAGCATTTT	CASSIGAQPQHF	TRBV19	TRBJ1-5	.	.
TGCGCCAGCAGCCCCCGATCAGACACTGAAGCTTTCTTT	CASSPRSDTEAFF	TRBV5-1	TRBJ1-1	.	.
TGTGCCAGCAGTGAATGGCAGGCTAGCGGGGTTTCAGATACGCAGTATTTT	CASSEWQASGVSDTQYF	TRBV2	TRBJ2-3	TRBD2	.
TGTGCCAGCAGTTTATCAGGAGGCGGAACCTCTGGGGCCAACGTCCTGACTTTC	CASSLSGGGTSGANVLTF	TRBV27	TRBJ2-6	.	.
TGTGCCAGCAGCCTCAAGAGGGGGGGCGGGGATACGCAGTATTTT	CASSLKRGGGDTQYF	TRBV7-2	TRBJ2-3	.	few
TGTGCCAGCAGCCTGAATCTAGACGGGCAGTTCTTC	CASSLNLDGQFF	TRBV5-4	TRBJ2-1	.	.
TGTGCCAGCCTTAACACTGAAGCTTTCTTT	CASLNTEAFF	TRBV21-1	TRBJ1-1	.	.
TGCGCCAGCAGCCCACGGACAGGGGGGAACACTGAAGCTTTCTTT	CASSPRTGGNTEAFF	TRBV5-1	TRBJ1-1	TRBD1	.